Listed below are T cell receptor beta chains from one sample, sequenced in a study of glioma-infiltrating T cells. TCRdb used MiXCR to reprocess the multiplex PCR reads, holding one entry per CDR3 protein. The sample includes some 110,000 distinct CDR3 sequences, around 23% of them seen just once. The specimen was glioma tissue, nonneoplastic brain tissue, or PBMCs (not recorded which). Receptor source: a human donor with low-grade glioma or glioblastoma, undergoing nonglioma brain surgery, or in good health (not recorded which). CDR3s include the opening cysteine and the closing phenylalanine or tryptophan. Fields, in order: D gene, V gene, J gene, CDR3 length, clone size, CDR3 protein, CDR3 DNA. The D gene is left open where the match is weak. Only some rows state a clone size, as once, few, many or a class for expanded clones.

d_gene: NA
v_gene: TRBV4-2
j_gene: TRBJ2-1
len: 16
abundance: many
CDR3aa: CASSQVGNRGYNEQFF
CDR3nt: TGTGCCAGCAGCCAAGTTGGTAATCGCGGCTACAATGAGCAGTTCTTC

d_gene: NA
v_gene: TRBV4-1
j_gene: TRBJ1-5
len: 14
abundance: few
CDR3aa: CASSQVTDNQPQHF
CDR3nt: TGCGCCAGCAGCCAAGTGACAGATAATCAGCCCCAGCATTTT

d_gene: TRBD1
v_gene: TRBV29-1
j_gene: TRBJ1-2
len: 13
abundance: few
CDR3aa: CSAYGQVNYGYTF
CDR3nt: TGCAGCGCCTACGGACAGGTTAACTATGGCTACACCTTC

d_gene: NA
v_gene: TRBV7-2
j_gene: TRBJ2-5
len: 16
abundance: many
CDR3aa: CASSLDISRRQETQYF
CDR3nt: TGTGCCAGCAGCTTGGACATTAGCAGGCGTCAAGAGACCCAGTACTTC

d_gene: NA
v_gene: TRBV10-3
j_gene: TRBJ1-1
len: 16
abundance: NA
CDR3aa: CAISESKVQTNTEAFF
CDR3nt: TGTGCCATCAGTGAGTCCAAGGTACAGACGAACACTGAAGCTTTCTTT

d_gene: TRBD1
v_gene: TRBV27
j_gene: TRBJ1-2
len: 13
abundance: many
CDR3aa: CASSSRQGYGYTF
CDR3nt: TGTGCCAGCAGTTCCAGACAGGGGTATGGCTACACCTTC

d_gene: NA
v_gene: TRBV7-3
j_gene: TRBJ2-2
len: 13
abundance: many
CDR3aa: CACSPGGVGELFF
CDR3nt: TGTGCCTGCTCACCAGGCGGTGTAGGGGAGCTGTTTTTT

d_gene: TRBD1
v_gene: TRBV10-3
j_gene: TRBJ2-4
len: 14
abundance: many
CDR3aa: CAISEGQGGNIQYF
CDR3nt: TGTGCCATCAGTGAGGGACAGGGAGGAAACATTCAGTACTTC

d_gene: NA
v_gene: TRBV18
j_gene: TRBJ1-2
len: 16
abundance: many
CDR3aa: CASSPGDAGTAYGYTF
CDR3nt: TGTGCCAGCTCACCAGGTGACGCCGGGACGGCCTATGGCTACACCTTC

d_gene: NA
v_gene: TRBV20-1
j_gene: TRBJ2-1
len: 12
abundance: many
CDR3aa: CSAREAGEVRFF
CDR3nt: TGCAGTGCTAGAGAAGCAGGGGAGGTACGGTTCTTC

d_gene: NA
v_gene: TRBV20-1
j_gene: TRBJ1-5
len: 14
abundance: many
CDR3aa: CSARWAASNQPQHF
CDR3nt: TGCAGTGCTAGGTGGGCGGCGAGCAATCAGCCCCAGCATTTT

d_gene: NA
v_gene: TRBV7-2
j_gene: TRBJ2-7
len: 11
abundance: NA
CDR3aa: CAGSQSYEQYF
CDR3nt: TGTGCCGGCAGCCAATCCTACGAGCAGTACTTC

d_gene: TRBD1
v_gene: TRBV4-3
j_gene: TRBJ2-2
len: 16
abundance: many
CDR3aa: CASSPRQGYNTGELFF
CDR3nt: TGCGCCAGCAGCCCGAGACAGGGTTATAACACCGGGGAGCTGTTTTTT

d_gene: TRBD2
v_gene: TRBV4-3
j_gene: TRBJ2-7
len: 15
abundance: many
CDR3aa: CASSQDHGDYYEQYF
CDR3nt: TGCGCCAGCAGCCAAGATCACGGGGACTACTACGAGCAGTACTTC

d_gene: NA
v_gene: TRBV28
j_gene: TRBJ2-3
len: 14
abundance: NA
CDR3aa: CASRAGRSTDKQYF
CDR3nt: TGTGCCAGCAGAGCAGGGCGGTCCACAGATAAGCAGTATTTT

d_gene: TRBD2
v_gene: TRBV7-2
j_gene: TRBJ2-3
len: 16
abundance: NA
CDR3aa: CASSSGTSGLTDTQYF
CDR3nt: TGTGCCAGCAGCTCCGGGACTAGCGGCCTCACAGATACGCAGTATTTT

d_gene: TRBD1
v_gene: TRBV14
j_gene: TRBJ1-1
len: 14
abundance: many
CDR3aa: CASSHSPGGGGAFF
CDR3nt: TGTGCCAGCAGCCATTCCCCAGGGGGCGGAGGAGCTTTCTTT

d_gene: NA
v_gene: TRBV27
j_gene: TRBJ2-3
len: 13
abundance: many
CDR3aa: CASSLRLKDTQYF
CDR3nt: TGTGCCAGCAGTTTAAGGTTAAAAGATACGCAGTATTTT

d_gene: TRBD2
v_gene: TRBV7-3
j_gene: TRBJ2-5
len: 13
abundance: many
CDR3aa: CASSLGGWETQYF
CDR3nt: TGTGCCAGCAGCTTGGGGGGGTGGGAGACCCAGTACTTC

d_gene: NA
v_gene: TRBV18
j_gene: TRBJ2-7
len: 15
abundance: many
CDR3aa: CASSPPSRGSYEQYF
CDR3nt: TGTGCCAGCTCACCACCGTCGAGGGGATCCTACGAGCAGTACTTC

d_gene: TRBD2
v_gene: TRBV4-3
j_gene: TRBJ2-2
len: 19
abundance: NA
CDR3aa: CASSQEDITSGRLTGELFF
CDR3nt: TGCGCCAGCAGCCAAGAGGACATAACTAGCGGGAGACTCACCGGGGAGCTGTTTTTT

d_gene: TRBD1
v_gene: TRBV6-1
j_gene: TRBJ2-7
len: 14
abundance: many
CDR3aa: CASNTGTGVYEQYF
CDR3nt: TGTGCCAGCAACACCGGGACAGGAGTCTACGAGCAGTACTTC

d_gene: TRBD2
v_gene: TRBV6-1
j_gene: TRBJ2-7
len: 14
abundance: many
CDR3aa: CASRGLAGGYEQYF
CDR3nt: TGTGCCAGCAGGGGACTAGCGGGAGGTTACGAGCAGTACTTC

d_gene: TRBD2
v_gene: TRBV7-2
j_gene: TRBJ2-7
len: 14
abundance: many
CDR3aa: CASSFGGGRYEQYF
CDR3nt: TGTGCCAGCAGCTTTGGCGGCGGGAGGTACGAGCAGTACTTC

d_gene: TRBD2
v_gene: TRBV4-1
j_gene: TRBJ2-3
len: 18
abundance: many
CDR3aa: CASSQERLRREGADTQYF
CDR3nt: TGCGCCAGCAGCCAAGAAAGGTTAAGGCGGGAGGGCGCAGATACGCAGTATTTT

d_gene: NA
v_gene: TRBV7-3
j_gene: TRBJ2-3
len: 15
abundance: NA
CDR3aa: CASSSDGGLIDTQYF
CDR3nt: TGTGCCAGCAGCTCCGATGGGGGGTTGATAGATACGCAGTATTTT

d_gene: NA
v_gene: TRBV19
j_gene: TRBJ1-4
len: 18
abundance: many
CDR3aa: CASSMAQGLLATNEKLFF
CDR3nt: TGTGCCAGTAGTATGGCTCAGGGACTACTGGCAACTAATGAAAAACTGTTTTTT

d_gene: NA
v_gene: TRBV7-2
j_gene: TRBJ2-2
len: 14
abundance: many
CDR3aa: CASSLAINTGEPFF
CDR3nt: TGTGCCAGCAGCTTAGCAATTAACACCGGGGAGCCGTTTTTT

d_gene: NA
v_gene: TRBV5-5
j_gene: TRBJ2-6
len: 15
abundance: once
CDR3aa: CASSPDPRWANALTF
CDR3nt: TGTGCCAGCAGCCCCGATCCTCGCTGGGCCAACGCCCTGACTTTC

d_gene: NA
v_gene: TRBV10-2
j_gene: TRBJ2-1
len: 11
abundance: many
CDR3aa: CASNPSNEQFF
CDR3nt: TGCGCCAGCAACCCCAGCAATGAGCAGTTCTTC

d_gene: TRBD1
v_gene: TRBV6-1
j_gene: TRBJ2-5
len: 14
abundance: NA
CDR3aa: CSSSKNRGGETQYF
CDR3nt: TGTTCCAGCAGCAAGAACAGGGGTGGAGAGACCCAGTACTTC

d_gene: NA
v_gene: TRBV24-1
j_gene: TRBJ2-1
len: 12
abundance: many
CDR3aa: CATGTVYNEQFF
CDR3nt: TGTGCCACCGGGACGGTTTACAATGAGCAGTTCTTC

d_gene: NA
v_gene: TRBV6-1
j_gene: TRBJ2-1
len: 12
abundance: many
CDR3aa: CASSPPSGEQFF
CDR3nt: TGTGCCAGCAGCCCACCGAGTGGTGAGCAGTTCTTC

d_gene: NA
v_gene: TRBV29-1
j_gene: TRBJ1-3
len: 11
abundance: few
CDR3aa: CSVEVGNTIYF
CDR3nt: TGCAGCGTTGAAGTTGGAAACACCATATATTTT

d_gene: NA
v_gene: TRBV11-2
j_gene: TRBJ2-3
len: 13
abundance: NA
CDR3aa: CAGSLPGTDTQYF
CDR3nt: TGTGCCGGCAGCTTACCCGGCACAGATACGCAGTATTTT

d_gene: TRBD1
v_gene: TRBV18
j_gene: TRBJ2-5
len: 15
abundance: many
CDR3aa: CASSPRQGPEETQYF
CDR3nt: TGTGCCAGCTCACCGAGACAGGGGCCTGAAGAGACCCAGTACTTC

d_gene: TRBD1
v_gene: TRBV10-3
j_gene: TRBJ1-1
len: 14
abundance: many
CDR3aa: CAISVGGSNTEAFF
CDR3nt: TGTGCCATCAGCGTAGGGGGCTCGAACACTGAAGCTTTCTTT

d_gene: TRBD2
v_gene: TRBV7-2
j_gene: TRBJ2-2
len: 17
abundance: many
CDR3aa: CASSLSGSAANTGELFF
CDR3nt: TGTGCCAGCAGCTTAAGCGGGAGCGCCGCGAACACCGGGGAGCTGTTTTTT

d_gene: NA
v_gene: TRBV27
j_gene: TRBJ2-7
len: 14
abundance: NA
CDR3aa: CSSSFLPSSYEQYF
CDR3nt: TGTTCCAGCAGTTTCCTCCCGAGCTCCTACGAGCAGTACTTC

d_gene: NA
v_gene: TRBV5-4
j_gene: TRBJ1-6
len: 16
abundance: many
CDR3aa: CASSRTGSVPNSPLHF
CDR3nt: TGTGCCAGCAGCCGAACGGGGTCGGTTCCCAATTCACCCCTCCACTTT

d_gene: NA
v_gene: TRBV7-2
j_gene: TRBJ2-7
len: 13
abundance: NA
CDR3aa: CASNSRGSYEQYF
CDR3nt: TGTGCCAGCAACTCGAGGGGATCCTACGAGCAGTACTTC

d_gene: NA
v_gene: TRBV7-9
j_gene: TRBJ2-3
len: 14
abundance: NA
CDR3aa: CANSPSLSTDTQYF
CDR3nt: TGTGCCAACAGCCCTAGCCTGAGCACAGATACGCAGTATTTT

d_gene: NA
v_gene: TRBV6-1
j_gene: TRBJ1-6
len: 13
abundance: many
CDR3aa: CASGETANSPLHF
CDR3nt: TGTGCCAGCGGAGAGACAGCGAATTCACCCCTCCACTTT

d_gene: TRBD1
v_gene: TRBV6-1
j_gene: TRBJ2-3
len: 16
abundance: many
CDR3aa: CASSSHRTGSAGGQYF
CDR3nt: TGTGCCAGCAGTAGCCACCGGACAGGGTCGGCTGGCGGGCAGTATTTT

d_gene: TRBD1
v_gene: TRBV7-9
j_gene: TRBJ1-2
len: 16
abundance: NA
CDR3aa: CASPQTGRRLSDGYTF
CDR3nt: TGTGCCAGCCCACAGACAGGGAGGAGATTATCTGATGGCTACACCTTC

d_gene: NA
v_gene: TRBV2
j_gene: TRBJ2-1
len: 15
abundance: many
CDR3aa: CASSTTMSSYNEQFF
CDR3nt: TGTGCCAGCAGCACCACTATGAGCTCCTACAATGAGCAGTTCTTC

d_gene: NA
v_gene: TRBV25-1
j_gene: TRBJ1-1
len: 13
abundance: NA
CDR3aa: CASREEGMRRAFF
CDR3nt: TGTGCCAGCAGGGAGGAGGGTATGAGGAGAGCGTTCTTT